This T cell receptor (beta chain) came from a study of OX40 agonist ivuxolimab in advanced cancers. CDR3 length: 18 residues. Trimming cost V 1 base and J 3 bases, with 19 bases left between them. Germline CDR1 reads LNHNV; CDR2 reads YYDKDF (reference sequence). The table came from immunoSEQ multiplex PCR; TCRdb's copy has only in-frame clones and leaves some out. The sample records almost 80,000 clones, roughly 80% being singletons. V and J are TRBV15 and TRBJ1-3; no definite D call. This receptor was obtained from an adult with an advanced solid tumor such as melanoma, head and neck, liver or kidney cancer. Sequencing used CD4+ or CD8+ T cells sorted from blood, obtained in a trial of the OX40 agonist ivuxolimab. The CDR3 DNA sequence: TGTGCCACCAGCAGAGTTTTTAAGGCGGGTTCTCGTGGAAACACCATATATTTT. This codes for CATSRVFKAGSRGNTIYF.